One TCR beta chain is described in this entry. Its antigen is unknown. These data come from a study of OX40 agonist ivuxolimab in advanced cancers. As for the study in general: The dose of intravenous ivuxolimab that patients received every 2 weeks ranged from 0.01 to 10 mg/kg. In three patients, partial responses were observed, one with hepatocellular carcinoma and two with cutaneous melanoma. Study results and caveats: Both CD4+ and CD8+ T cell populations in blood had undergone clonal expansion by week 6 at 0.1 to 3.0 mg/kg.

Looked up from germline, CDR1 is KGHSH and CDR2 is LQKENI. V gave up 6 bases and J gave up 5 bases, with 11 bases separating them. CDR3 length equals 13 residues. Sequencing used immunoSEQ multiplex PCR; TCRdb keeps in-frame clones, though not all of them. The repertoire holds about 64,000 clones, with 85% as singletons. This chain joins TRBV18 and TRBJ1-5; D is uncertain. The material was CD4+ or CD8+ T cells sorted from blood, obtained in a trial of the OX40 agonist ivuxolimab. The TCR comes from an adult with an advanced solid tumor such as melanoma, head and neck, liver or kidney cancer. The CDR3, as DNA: TGTGCCAGCTCCCCTCAAGTGGATCAGCCCCAGCATTTT. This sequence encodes CASSPQVDQPQHF.